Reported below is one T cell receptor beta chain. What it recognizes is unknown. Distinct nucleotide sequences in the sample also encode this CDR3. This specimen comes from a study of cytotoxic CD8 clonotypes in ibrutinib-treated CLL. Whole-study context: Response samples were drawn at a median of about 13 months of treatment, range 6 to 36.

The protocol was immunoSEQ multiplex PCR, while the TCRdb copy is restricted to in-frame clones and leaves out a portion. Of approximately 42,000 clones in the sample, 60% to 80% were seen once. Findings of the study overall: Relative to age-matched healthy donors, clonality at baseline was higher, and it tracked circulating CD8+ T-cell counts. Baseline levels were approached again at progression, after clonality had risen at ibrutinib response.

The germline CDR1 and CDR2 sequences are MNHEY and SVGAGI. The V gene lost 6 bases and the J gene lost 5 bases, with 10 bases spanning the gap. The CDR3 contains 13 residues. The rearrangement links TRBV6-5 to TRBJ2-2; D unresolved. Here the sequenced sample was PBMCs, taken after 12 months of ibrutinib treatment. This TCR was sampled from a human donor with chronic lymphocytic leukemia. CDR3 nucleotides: TGTGCCAGCAGGACACGGAGAACCGGGGAGCTGTTTTTT. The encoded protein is CASRTRRTGELFF.